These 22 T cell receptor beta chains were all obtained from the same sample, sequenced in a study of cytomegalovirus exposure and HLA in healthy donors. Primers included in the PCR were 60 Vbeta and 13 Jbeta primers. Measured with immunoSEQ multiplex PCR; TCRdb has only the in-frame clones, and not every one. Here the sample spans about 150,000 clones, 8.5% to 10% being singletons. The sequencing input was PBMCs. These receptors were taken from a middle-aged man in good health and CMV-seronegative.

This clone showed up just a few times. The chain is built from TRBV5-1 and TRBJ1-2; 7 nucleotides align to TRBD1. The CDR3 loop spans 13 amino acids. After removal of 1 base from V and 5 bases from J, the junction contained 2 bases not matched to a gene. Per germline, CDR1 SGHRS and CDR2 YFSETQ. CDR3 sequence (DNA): TGCGCCAGCAGCTTGTCGACAGGGTATGGCTACACCTTC. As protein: CASSLSTGYGYTF.

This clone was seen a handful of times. CDR3 region: CASSMGQGENIQYF. CDR3 coding DNA: TGTGCCAGTAGTATGGGACAGGGAGAAAACATTCAGTACTTC. The chain couples TRBV19 to TRBJ2-4, with 9 bases fitting TRBD1. Germline loops: CDR1 LNHDA, CDR2 SQIVND (reference sequence). The junction had 2 bases not matched to a gene; V was cut back by 3 bases and J by 5 bases. This CDR3 comprises 14 residues.

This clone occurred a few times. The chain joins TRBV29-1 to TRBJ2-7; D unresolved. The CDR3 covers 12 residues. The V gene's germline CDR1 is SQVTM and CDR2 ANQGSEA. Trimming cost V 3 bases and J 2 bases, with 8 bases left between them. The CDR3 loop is CSVEGTPYEQYF. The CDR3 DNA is TGCAGCGTTGAGGGCACCCCCTACGAGCAGTACTTC.

CDR3 DNA: TGTGCCTGGAGTGGGGTAGCAAGGCAAACAGATACGCAGTATTTT. Translation: CAWSGVARQTDTQYF. This chain links TRBV30 with TRBJ2-3; D remains unclear. V was pared by 1 base and J by 3 bases, with 14 bases between. CDR1 and CDR2 from the germline V gene are GTSNPN and SVGIG (reference sequence). This CDR3 region has 15 residues.

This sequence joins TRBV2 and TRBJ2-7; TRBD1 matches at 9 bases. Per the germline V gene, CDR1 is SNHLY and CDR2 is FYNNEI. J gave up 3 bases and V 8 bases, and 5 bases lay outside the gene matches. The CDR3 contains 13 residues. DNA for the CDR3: TGTGCCAGCTCCGGGACAGGGAACTACGAGCAGTACTTC. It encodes CASSGTGNYEQYF. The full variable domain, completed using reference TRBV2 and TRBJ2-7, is EPEVTQTPSHQVTQMGQEVILRCVPISNHLYFYWYRQILGQKVEFLVSFYNNEISEKSEIFDDQFSVERPDGSNFTLKIRSTKLEDSAMYFCASSGTGNYEQYFGPGTRLTVT.

Here the CDR3 reads CASSVAGGAETQYF. In nucleotides, the CDR3 is TGTGCCAGCAGCGTAGCTGGGGGCGCAGAGACCCAGTACTTC. V and J are TRBV9 and TRBJ2-5; D is perhaps TRBD1 (6 bases). CDR3 size: 14 residues. Trimming removed 0 bases at V and 4 bases at J, with 10 bases between. Germline-derived CDR1 and CDR2 are SGDLS and YYNGEE.

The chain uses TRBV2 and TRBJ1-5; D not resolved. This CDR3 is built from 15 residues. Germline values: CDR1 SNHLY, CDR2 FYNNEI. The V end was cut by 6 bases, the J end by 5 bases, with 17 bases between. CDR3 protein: CASSVFSGWDQPQHF. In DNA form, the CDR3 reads TGTGCCAGCAGCGTTTTTTCCGGGTGGGATCAGCCCCAGCATTTT.

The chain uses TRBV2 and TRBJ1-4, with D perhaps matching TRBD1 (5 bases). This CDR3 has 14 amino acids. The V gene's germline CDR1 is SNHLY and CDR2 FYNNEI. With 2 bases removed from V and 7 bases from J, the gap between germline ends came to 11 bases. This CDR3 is CASSEQRGIEKLFF. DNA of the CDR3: TGTGCCAGCAGTGAACAGCGGGGGATTGAAAAACTGTTTTTT.

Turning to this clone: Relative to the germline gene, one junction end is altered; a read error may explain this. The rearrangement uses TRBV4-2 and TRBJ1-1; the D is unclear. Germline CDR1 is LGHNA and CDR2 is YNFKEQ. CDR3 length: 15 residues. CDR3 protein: CASGQVSTVNTEAFF. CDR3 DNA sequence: TGTGCCAGCGGCCAAGTTTCAACAGTGAACACTGAAGCTTTCTTT.

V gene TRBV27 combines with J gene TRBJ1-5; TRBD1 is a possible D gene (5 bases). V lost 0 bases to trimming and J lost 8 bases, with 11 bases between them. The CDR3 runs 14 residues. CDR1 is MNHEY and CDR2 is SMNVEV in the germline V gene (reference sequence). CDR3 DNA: TGTGCCAGCAGTTTATCGTGGCGGGGGGAGCCCCAGCATTTT. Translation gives CASSLSWRGEPQHF.

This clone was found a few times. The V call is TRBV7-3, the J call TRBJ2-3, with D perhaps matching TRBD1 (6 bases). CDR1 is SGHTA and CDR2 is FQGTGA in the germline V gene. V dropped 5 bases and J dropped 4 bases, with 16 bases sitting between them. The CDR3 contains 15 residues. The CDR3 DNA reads TGTGCCAGCAGCCCAGCATACAGGGATTCAGATACGCAGTATTTT. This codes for CASSPAYRDSDTQYF.

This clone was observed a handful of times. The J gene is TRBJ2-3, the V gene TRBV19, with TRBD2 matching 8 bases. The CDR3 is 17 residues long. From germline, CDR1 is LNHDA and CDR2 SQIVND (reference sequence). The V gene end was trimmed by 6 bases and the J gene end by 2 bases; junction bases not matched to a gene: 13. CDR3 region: CASRRWAGTRDTDTQYF. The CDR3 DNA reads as TGTGCCAGTAGGAGATGGGCGGGGACTAGAGACACAGATACGCAGTATTTT.

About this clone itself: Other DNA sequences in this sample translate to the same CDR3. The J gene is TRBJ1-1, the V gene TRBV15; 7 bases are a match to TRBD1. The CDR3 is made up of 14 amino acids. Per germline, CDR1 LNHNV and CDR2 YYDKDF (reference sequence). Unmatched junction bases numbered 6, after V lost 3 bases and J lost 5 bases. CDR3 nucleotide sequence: TGTGCCACCAGCAGGCTGACAGGGAGGACTGAAGCTTTCTTT. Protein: CATSRLTGRTEAFF.

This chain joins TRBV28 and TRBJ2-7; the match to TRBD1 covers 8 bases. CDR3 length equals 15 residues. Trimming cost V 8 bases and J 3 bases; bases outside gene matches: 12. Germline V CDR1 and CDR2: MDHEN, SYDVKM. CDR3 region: CASGSAGTGDYEQYF. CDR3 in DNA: TGTGCCAGCGGTAGCGCCGGGACAGGAGACTACGAGCAGTACTTC. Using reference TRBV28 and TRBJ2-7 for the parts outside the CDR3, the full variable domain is DVKVTQSSRYLVKRTGEKVFLECVQDMDHENMFWYRQDPGLGLRLIYFSYDVKMKEKGDIPEGYSVSREKKERFSLILESASTNQTSMYLCASGSAGTGDYEQYFGPGTRLTVT.

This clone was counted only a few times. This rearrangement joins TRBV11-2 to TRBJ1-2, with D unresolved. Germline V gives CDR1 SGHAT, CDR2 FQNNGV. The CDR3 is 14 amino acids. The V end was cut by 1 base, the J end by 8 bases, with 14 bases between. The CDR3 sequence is CASSLGRPGEGYTF. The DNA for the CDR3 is TGTGCCAGCAGCTTAGGTAGACCAGGTGAAGGCTACACCTTC. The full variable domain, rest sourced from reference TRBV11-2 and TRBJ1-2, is EAGVAQSPRYKIIEKRQSVAFWCNPISGHATLYWYQQILGQGPKLLIQFQNNGVVDDSQLPKDRFSAERLKGVDSTLKIQPAKLEDSAVYLCASSLGRPGEGYTFGSGTRLTVV.

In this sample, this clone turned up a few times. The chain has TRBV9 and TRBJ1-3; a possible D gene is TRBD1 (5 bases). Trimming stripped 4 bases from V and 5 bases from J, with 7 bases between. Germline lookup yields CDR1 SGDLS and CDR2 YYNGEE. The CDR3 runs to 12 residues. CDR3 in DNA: TGTGCCAGCAGCATGGACAGAAACACCATATATTTT. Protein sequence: CASSMDRNTIYF.

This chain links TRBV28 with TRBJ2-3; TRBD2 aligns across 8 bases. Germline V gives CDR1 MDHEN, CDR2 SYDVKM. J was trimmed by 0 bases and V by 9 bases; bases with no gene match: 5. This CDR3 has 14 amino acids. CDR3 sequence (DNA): TGTGCCAGTCCCGCTAGCGGGAGCACAGATACGCAGTATTTT. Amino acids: CASPASGSTDTQYF.

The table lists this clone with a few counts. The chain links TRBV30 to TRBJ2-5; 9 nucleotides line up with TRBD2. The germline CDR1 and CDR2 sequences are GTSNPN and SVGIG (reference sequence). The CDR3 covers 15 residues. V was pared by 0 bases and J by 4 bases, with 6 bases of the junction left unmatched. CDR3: CAWSVRRGGPETQYF. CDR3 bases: TGTGCCTGGAGTGTACGGCGGGGGGGCCCAGAGACCCAGTACTTC.

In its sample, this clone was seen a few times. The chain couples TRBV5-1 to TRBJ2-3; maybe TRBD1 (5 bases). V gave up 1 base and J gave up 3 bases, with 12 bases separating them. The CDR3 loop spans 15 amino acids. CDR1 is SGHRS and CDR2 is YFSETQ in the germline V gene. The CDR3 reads CASSLNGHTTDTQYF. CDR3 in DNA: TGCGCCAGCAGCTTGAACGGACACACGACAGATACGCAGTATTTT.

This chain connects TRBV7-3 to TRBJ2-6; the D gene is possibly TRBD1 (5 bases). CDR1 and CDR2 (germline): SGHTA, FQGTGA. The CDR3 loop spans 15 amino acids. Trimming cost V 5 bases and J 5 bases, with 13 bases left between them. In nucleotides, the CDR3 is TGTGCCAGCAGCCACGGACAATCCAGGGCCAACGTCCTGACTTTC. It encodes CASSHGQSRANVLTF.

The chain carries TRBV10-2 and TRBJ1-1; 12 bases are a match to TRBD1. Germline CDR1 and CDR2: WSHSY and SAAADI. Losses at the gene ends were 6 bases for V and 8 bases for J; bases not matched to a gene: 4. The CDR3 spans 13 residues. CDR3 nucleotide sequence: TGCGCCAGCAGCGGGACAGGGGGCGCCGAAGCTTTCTTT. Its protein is CASSGTGGAEAFF.

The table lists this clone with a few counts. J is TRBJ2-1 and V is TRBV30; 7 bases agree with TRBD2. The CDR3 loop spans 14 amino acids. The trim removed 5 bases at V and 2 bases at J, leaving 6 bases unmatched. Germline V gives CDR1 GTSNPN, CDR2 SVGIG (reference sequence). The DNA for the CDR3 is TGTGCCTGGGGGGGTCTAGCGGCCTACAATGAGCAGTTCTTC. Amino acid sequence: CAWGGLAAYNEQFF.